The 25 T cell receptor beta chains given below trace back to one sample, sequenced in a study of regulatory T cells in long-lasting Graves disease (TCRdb year 2021). Library method: multiplex PCR. Reads for this sample came from an Illumina HiSeq 4000. To build TCR beta libraries, CDR3 regions were amplified by Arm-PCR using iRepertoire HTBI primers. Using fastp at Q25 and MiXCR, TCRdb reprocessed the public reads and kept productive beta chains. Rows matching on CDR3 protein sequence are summarized as one entry with the most common DNA and genes. This sample comprises 600,000 to 800,000 distinct CDR3 sequences, around 30% of them detected only once. Of the sample, roughly 46% is held by the ten largest clones. This specimen's time point label, per the study, means: persistent/refractory GD, antithyroid drugs over 5 years with positive TRAb. For both TCR sequencing and RNA sequencing, RNA was extracted from PBMCs in TRIzol.

Sample: peripheral blood mononuclear cells (PBMCs), taken when the disease was refractory, from a patient treated with antithyroid drugs. These receptors were collected from a female donor with Graves disease.

This clonotype was detected a few times. The V and J genes are TRBV19 and TRBJ1-2; possibly TRBD1 for D (5 bases). This CDR3 is 15 amino acids long. The germline V gene encodes CDR1 LNHDA and CDR2 SQIVND (reference sequence). V lost 3 bases and J lost 4, with 15 bases in between. The CDR3 reads CASSISGQPLYGYTF. CDR3 coding DNA: TGTGCCAGTAGTATTTCCGGACAACCCCTCTATGGCTACACCTTC.

Comments on this clonotype: This clone may be a read error of a much larger clone one base away. V and J are TRBV6-2 or TRBV6-3 and TRBJ1-4; D is possibly TRBD1 (6 bases). The CDR3 consists of 12 residues. CDR1 is MNHEY and CDR2 is SVGEGT in the germline V gene. Here the CDR3 DNA reads TGTGCCAGCAAAAGGGGGGTTGAAAAAATGTTTTTT. This codes for CASKRGVEKMFF.

There are a few counts of this clonotype. This chain links TRBV6-1 with TRBJ2-2; tentative D call: TRBD2 (6 bases). Per the germline V gene, CDR1 is MNHNS and CDR2 is SASEGT. V gave up 2 bases and J gave up 0 bases, with 13 bases separating them. The CDR3 extends over 17 amino acids. The CDR3 protein is CASSESSGAANTGELFF. In nucleotides, the CDR3 is TGTGCCAGCAGTGAAAGTAGCGGAGCCGCGAACACCGGGGAGCTGTTTTTT.

CDR3 loop: CASSPVGDDQPQHF. CDR3 DNA: TGTGCCAGCAGTCCGGTTGGGGATGATCAGCCCCAGCATTTT. This chain links TRBV6-1 with TRBJ1-5; D is uncertain. CDR3 length: 14 residues. Germline CDR1 is MNHNS and CDR2 is SASEGT. V was shortened by 5 bases and J by 5 bases, with 13 bases between the two germline ends.

This chain joins TRBV6-5 and TRBJ2-6, with 10 bases that match TRBD1. The CDR3 sequence is 17 residues long. Looked up from germline, CDR1 is MNHEY and CDR2 is SVGAGI. V shed 4 bases, J shed 0 bases, and the junction held 3 bases outside the gene matches. The CDR3 spells CASSFRDRGSGANVLTF. DNA of the CDR3: TGTGCCAGCAGTTTCCGGGACAGGGGCTCTGGGGCCAACGTCCTGACTTTC.

The rearrangement joins TRBV15 to TRBJ2-7, with 7 bases lining up with TRBD1. CDR3 length: 15 amino acids. The ends lost 0 bases at V and 3 bases at J; junction bases unmatched: 5. Germline V CDR1 and CDR2: LNHNV, YYDKDF (reference sequence). DNA for the CDR3: TGTGCCACCAGCAGAGATAAAGGGGGCGGCTACGAGCAGTACTTC. Its translation: CATSRDKGGGYEQYF.

For this clonotype: A clone one base away is much larger, so this may be a read error. V usage is TRBV2 and J usage is TRBJ1-1; TRBD1 is a possible D gene (5 bases). Germline loops: CDR1 SNHLY, CDR2 FYNNEI. V was cut by 2 bases and J by 8 bases, with 12 bases left in between. CDR3 length: 13 amino acids. DNA for the CDR3: TGTGCCAGCAGTGAAACCCTCTGGACAGAAGCTTTCTTT. Protein sequence: CASSETLWTEAFF.

The V call is TRBV30, the J call TRBJ1-5, with 7 bases identical to TRBD1. The V gene end was trimmed by 1 base and the J gene end by 7 bases; junction bases not matched to a gene: 4. The CDR3 totals 13 residues. In germline, CDR1 is GTSNPN, CDR2 SVGIG (reference sequence). CDR3 DNA sequence: TGTGCCTGGAGTGGACAGGGAAGACAGCCCCAGCATTTT. Translating it yields CAWSGQGRQPQHF.

This chain links TRBV9 with TRBJ1-2; 7 bases are a match to TRBD1. The germline V gene has CDR1 SGDLS and CDR2 YYNGEE. CDR3 length: 13 residues. J gave up 8 bases and V 4 bases, and 8 bases lay outside the gene matches. Written as DNA, the CDR3 is TGTGCCAGCAGCCCAGGGACAGCGCGGGGCTACACCTTC. Translation gives CASSPGTARGYTF.

As for this clonotype: The likely explanation is a read error, given a far larger clone one base away. This chain uses TRBV11-2 with TRBJ1-6; D gene uncertain. The germline V gene has CDR1 SGHAT and CDR2 FQNNGV. The CDR3 covers 12 residues. The CDR3 nucleotides read TGTGCCAGCAGCATTTGGACCGGGTTAGCTTCCTTT. Protein sequence: CASSIWTGLASF.

The rearrangement joins TRBV14 to TRBJ1-2; D not certain. Germline values: CDR1 SGHDN, CDR2 FVKESK. V gave up 0 bases and J gave up 4 bases, with 9 bases separating them. The CDR3 length is 14 residues. CDR3 loop: CASSQDPEIYGYTF. CDR3 coding DNA: TGTGCCAGCAGCCAAGACCCAGAGATCTATGGCTACACCTTC.

V usage is TRBV7-2 and J usage is TRBJ2-7, with D possibly being TRBD1 (6 bases). Trimming took off 1 base at V and 6 bases at J, with 10 bases between the two ends. In germline, CDR1 is SGHTA, CDR2 FQGNSA. The CDR3 has 13 residues. The CDR3, as DNA: TGTGCCAGCAGCTTAGTCACAGGGATCGAGCAGTACTTC. Translated, it gives CASSLVTGIEQYF.

On this clonotype: Just one base apart from a much larger clone, this may be a read error. The chain combines TRBV28 with TRBJ1-2; D unresolved. CDR3 length: 16 residues. Germline assignment: CDR1 MDHEN and CDR2 SYDVKM. The CDR3 nucleotides read TGTGCCAGCAGTGCAATCGGGCAGGCTGGTTCCGGAGGCTGCACCTTC. As protein: CASSAIGQAGSGGCTF.

Worth noting for this clonotype: Germline and junction disagree at one end, which may indicate a read error. This chain connects TRBV5-6 to TRBJ1-2; D is possibly TRBD1 (5 bases). The germline CDR1 and CDR2 sequences are SGHDT and YYEEEE. This CDR3 region has 14 residues. The CDR3 DNA is TGTGCCAGCAGCTCCTCCTTACGAAACCGGGACGAGGGCTTC. Translation gives CASSSSLRNRDEGF.

This clonotype was detected ten times or more. The chain is built from TRBV7-2 and TRBJ1-1; D is possibly TRBD1 (6 bases). The V gene lost 8 bases and the J gene lost 1 base, with 8 bases spanning the gap. The CDR3 runs to 12 residues. Germline CDR1 and CDR2: SGHTA and FQGNSA. The CDR3 region is CASGTSNTEAFF. The CDR3 DNA is TGTGCCAGCGGGACATCGAACACTGAAGCTTTCTTT.

The V gene is TRBV5-1, the J gene TRBJ1-6, with 8 bases identical to TRBD1. The V segment lost 3 bases and the J segment 1 base; nucleotides outside the gene matches: 6. The germline CDR1 and CDR2 sequences are SGHRS and YFSETQ. The length of the CDR3 is 17 residues. CDR3 amino acids: CASSSSGGDSYNSPLHF. As DNA, the CDR3 is TGCGCCAGCAGCTCTTCAGGGGGCGATTCCTATAATTCACCCCTCCACTTT.

The rearrangement links TRBV9 to TRBJ1-4; D is unresolved. Trimming cost V 0 bases and J 4 bases, with 7 bases left between them. CDR1 SGDLS and CDR2 YYNGEE come from the germline V gene. The CDR3 runs to 14 residues. CDR3 in DNA: TGTGCCAGCAGCGTAGAACCCATTAATGAAAAACTGTTTTTT. Amino acid sequence: CASSVEPINEKLFF.

The V and J genes are TRBV20-1 and TRBJ2-7, with 7 bases lining up with TRBD2. This CDR3 spans 14 amino acids. CDR1 and CDR2 (germline): DFQATT, SNEGSKA (reference sequence). The V and J ends lost 4 bases and 0 bases, in that order; junction bases with no gene match: 6. The CDR3 reads CSAISSGSSYEQYF. The DNA for the CDR3 is TGCAGTGCTATATCTAGCGGAAGCTCCTACGAGCAGTACTTC.

Many counts were recorded for this clonotype. This rearrangement joins TRBV12-3 or TRBV12-4 to TRBJ1-6, with D maybe TRBD1 (6 bases). CDR3 length: 13 amino acids. Trimming took 5 bases from V and 8 from J, leaving 10 bases between them. CDR3 nucleotide sequence: TGTGCCAGCAGTAGACAGGAGGATTCACCCCTCCACTTT. Translated, it gives CASSRQEDSPLHF.

The chain is built from TRBV3-1 and TRBJ1-5; D may be TRBD1 (5 bases). The CDR3 contains 15 residues. Germline V gives CDR1 LGHDT, CDR2 YNNKEL (reference sequence). V lost 1 base and J lost 11, with 18 bases in between. Here the CDR3 DNA reads TGTGCCAGCAGCCAAGCAGACCACGGGGCCGGGTCCCAGCATTTT. This gives the protein CASSQADHGAGSQHF.

With respect to this clonotype: A single base separates this from a much larger clone, so it may be a read error. V is TRBV6-4 and J is TRBJ1-2; no reliable D call. Germline lookup yields CDR1 MRHNA and CDR2 SNTAGT. This CDR3 is built from 12 residues. The CDR3 loop is CARRKHEEGYTF. Here the CDR3 DNA reads TGTGCCCGCAGAAAACACGAGGAGGGCTACACCTTC.

Comment on this clonotype: This is likely an artifact of a read error, given a far larger clone one base away. This chain connects TRBV10-3 to TRBJ1-1; no firm D call. Trimming removed 4 bases at V and 0 bases at J, with 6 bases between. The CDR3 sequence is 13 residues long. Per the germline V gene, CDR1 is ENHRY and CDR2 is SYGVKD. Here the CDR3 reads CAISGRMNTEAFF. The CDR3 DNA sequence: TGTGCCATCAGTGGACGAATGAACACTGAAGCTTTCTTT.

The chain has TRBV5-4 and TRBJ2-2; TRBD2 matches 9 bases. Losses at the gene ends were 4 bases for V and 2 bases for J; bases not matched to a gene: 6. The CDR3 runs to 16 residues. Germline V gene sequence: CDR1 SGHNT, CDR2 YYREEE (reference sequence). The CDR3 loop is CASSTASGANTGELFF. The CDR3, as DNA: TGTGCCAGCAGCACAGCTAGCGGGGCTAACACCGGGGAGCTGTTTTTT.

This clonotype was seen a few times. The chain links TRBV6-2 or TRBV6-3 to TRBJ1-6; D remains unclear. Germline assignment: CDR1 MNHEY and CDR2 SVGEGT. V was trimmed by 0 bases and J by 4 bases, leaving 7 bases between them. CDR3 size: 15 residues. The CDR3 DNA reads as TGTGCCAGCAGTTACTCCCTGGATTATAATTCACCCCTCCACTTT. Amino acid sequence: CASSYSLDYNSPLHF.

This chain joins TRBV30 and TRBJ1-2; perhaps TRBD1 as D (5 bases). The CDR3 has 14 amino acids. The germline V gene has CDR1 GTSNPN and CDR2 SVGIG (reference sequence). V lost 3 bases and J 2 bases, leaving 13 bases between the germline ends. The CDR3 DNA reads as TGTGCCTGGAGCGCCGGGACGGCCAACTATGGCTACACCTTC. Amino acid sequence: CAWSAGTANYGYTF.